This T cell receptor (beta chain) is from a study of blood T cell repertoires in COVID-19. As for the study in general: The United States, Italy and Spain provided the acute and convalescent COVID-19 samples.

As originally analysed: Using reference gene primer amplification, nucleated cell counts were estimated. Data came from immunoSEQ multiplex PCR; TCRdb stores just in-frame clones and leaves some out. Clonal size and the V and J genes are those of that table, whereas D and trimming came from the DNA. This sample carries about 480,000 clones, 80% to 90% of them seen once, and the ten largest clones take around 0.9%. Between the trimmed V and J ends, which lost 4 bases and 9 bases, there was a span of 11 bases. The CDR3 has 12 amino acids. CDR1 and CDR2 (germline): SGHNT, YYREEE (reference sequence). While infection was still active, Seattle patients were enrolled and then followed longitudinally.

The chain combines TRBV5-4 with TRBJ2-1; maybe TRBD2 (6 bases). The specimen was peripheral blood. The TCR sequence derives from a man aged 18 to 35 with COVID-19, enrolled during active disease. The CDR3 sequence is CASSIMGGEQFF. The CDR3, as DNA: TGTGCCAGCAGCATAATGGGGGGTGAGCAGTTCTTC. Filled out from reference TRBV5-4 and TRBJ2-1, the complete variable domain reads ETGVTQSPTHLIKTRGQQVTLRCSSQSGHNTVSWYQQALGQGPQFIFQYYREEENGRGNFPPRFSGLQFPNYSSELNVNALELDDSALYLCASSIMGGEQFFGPGTRLTVL.